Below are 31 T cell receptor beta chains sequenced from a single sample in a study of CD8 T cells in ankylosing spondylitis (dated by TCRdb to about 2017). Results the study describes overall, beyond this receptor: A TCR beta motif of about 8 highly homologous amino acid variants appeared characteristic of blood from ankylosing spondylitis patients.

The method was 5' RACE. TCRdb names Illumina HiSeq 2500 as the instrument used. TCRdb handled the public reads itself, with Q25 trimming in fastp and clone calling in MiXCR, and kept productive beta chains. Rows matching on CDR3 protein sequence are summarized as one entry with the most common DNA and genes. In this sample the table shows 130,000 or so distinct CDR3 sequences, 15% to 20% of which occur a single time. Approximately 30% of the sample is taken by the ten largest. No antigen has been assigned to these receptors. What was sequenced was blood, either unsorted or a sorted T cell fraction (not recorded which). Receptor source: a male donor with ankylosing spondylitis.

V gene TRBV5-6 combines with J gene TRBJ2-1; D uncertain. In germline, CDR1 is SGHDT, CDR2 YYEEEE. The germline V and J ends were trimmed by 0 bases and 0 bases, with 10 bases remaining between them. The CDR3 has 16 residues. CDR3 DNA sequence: TGTGCCAGCAGCTTGGCTGCGGCCAGCTCCTACAATGAGCAGTTCTTC. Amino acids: CASSLAAASSYNEQFF.

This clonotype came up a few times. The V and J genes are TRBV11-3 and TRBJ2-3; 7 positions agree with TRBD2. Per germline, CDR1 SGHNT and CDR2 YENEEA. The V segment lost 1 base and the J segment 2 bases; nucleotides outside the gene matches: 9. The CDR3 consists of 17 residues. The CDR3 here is CASSLVSAGLPTDTQYF. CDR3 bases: TGTGCCAGCAGCTTAGTGTCGGCGGGACTACCCACAGATACGCAGTATTTT.

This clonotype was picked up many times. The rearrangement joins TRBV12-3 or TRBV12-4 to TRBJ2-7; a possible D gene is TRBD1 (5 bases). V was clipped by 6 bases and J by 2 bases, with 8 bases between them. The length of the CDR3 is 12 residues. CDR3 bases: TGTGCCAGCAGGGACAACACCTACGAGCAGTACTTC. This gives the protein CASRDNTYEQYF.

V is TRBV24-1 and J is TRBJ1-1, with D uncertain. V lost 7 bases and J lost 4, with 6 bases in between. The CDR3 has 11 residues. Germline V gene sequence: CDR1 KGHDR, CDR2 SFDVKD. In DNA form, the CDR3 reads TGTGCCACCAGCTGGGGCACTGAAGCTTTCTTT. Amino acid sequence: CATSWGTEAFF.

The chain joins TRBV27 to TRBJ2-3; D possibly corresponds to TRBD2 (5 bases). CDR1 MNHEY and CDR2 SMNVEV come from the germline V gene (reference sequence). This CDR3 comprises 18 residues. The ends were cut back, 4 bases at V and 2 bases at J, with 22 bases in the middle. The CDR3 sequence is CASSSPTPIEGLTDTQYF. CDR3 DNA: TGTGCCAGCAGTTCGCCAACCCCGATAGAGGGCCTCACAGATACGCAGTATTTT.

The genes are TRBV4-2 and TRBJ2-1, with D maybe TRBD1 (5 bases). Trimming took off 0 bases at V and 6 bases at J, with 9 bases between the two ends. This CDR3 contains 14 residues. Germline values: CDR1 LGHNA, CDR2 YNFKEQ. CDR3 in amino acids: CASSQDRASNEQFF. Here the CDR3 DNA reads TGTGCCAGCAGCCAAGACAGGGCTAGCAATGAGCAGTTCTTC.

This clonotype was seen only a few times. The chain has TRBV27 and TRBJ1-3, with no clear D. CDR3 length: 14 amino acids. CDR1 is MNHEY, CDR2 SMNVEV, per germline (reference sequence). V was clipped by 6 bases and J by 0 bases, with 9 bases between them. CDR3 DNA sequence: TGTGCCAGCAGAACCTCATTCTCTGGAAACACCATATATTTT. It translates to CASRTSFSGNTIYF.

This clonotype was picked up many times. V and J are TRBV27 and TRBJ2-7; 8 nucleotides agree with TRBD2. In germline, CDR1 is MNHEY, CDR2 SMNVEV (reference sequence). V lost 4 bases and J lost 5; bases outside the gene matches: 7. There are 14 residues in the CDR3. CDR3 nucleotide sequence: TGTGCCAGCAGTTCCGGGACTAGTACCCACGAGCAGTACTTC. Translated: CASSSGTSTHEQYF.

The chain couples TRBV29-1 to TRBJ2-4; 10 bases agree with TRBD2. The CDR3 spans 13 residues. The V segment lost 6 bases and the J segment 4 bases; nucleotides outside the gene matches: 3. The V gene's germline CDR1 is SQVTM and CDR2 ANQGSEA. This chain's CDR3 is CSVLTSGKNIQYF. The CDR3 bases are TGCAGCGTCCTGACTAGCGGGAAAAACATTCAGTACTTC.

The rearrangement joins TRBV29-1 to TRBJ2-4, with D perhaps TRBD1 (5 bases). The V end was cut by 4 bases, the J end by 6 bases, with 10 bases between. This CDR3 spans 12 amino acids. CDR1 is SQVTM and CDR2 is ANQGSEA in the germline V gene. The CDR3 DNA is TGCAGCGTTGTTGACAGTTCAAACATTCAGTACTTC. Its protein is CSVVDSSNIQYF.

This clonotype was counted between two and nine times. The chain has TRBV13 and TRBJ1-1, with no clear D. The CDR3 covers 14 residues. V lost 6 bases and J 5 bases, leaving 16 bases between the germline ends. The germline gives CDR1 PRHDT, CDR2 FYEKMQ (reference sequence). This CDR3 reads CASRLRAPRTEAFF. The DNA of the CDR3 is TGTGCCAGCAGACTCCGGGCCCCGAGGACTGAAGCTTTCTTT. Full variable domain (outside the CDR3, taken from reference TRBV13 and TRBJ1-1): AAGVIQSPRHLIKEKRETATLKCYPIPRHDTVYWYQQGPGQDPQFLISFYEKMQSDKGSIPDRFSAQQFSDYHSELNMSSLELGDSALYFCASRLRAPRTEAFFGQGTRLTVV.

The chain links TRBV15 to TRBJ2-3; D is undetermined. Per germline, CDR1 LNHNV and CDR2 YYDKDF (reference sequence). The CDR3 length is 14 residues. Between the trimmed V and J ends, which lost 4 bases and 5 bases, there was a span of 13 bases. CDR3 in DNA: TGTGCCACCAGCAAATCCTTAAACATAGATACGCAGTATTTT. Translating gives CATSKSLNIDTQYF.

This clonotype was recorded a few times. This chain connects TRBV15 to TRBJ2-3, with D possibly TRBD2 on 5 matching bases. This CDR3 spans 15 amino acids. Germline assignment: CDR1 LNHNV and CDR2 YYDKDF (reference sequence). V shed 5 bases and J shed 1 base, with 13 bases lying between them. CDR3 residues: CATSEFQRRTDTQYF. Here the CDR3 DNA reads TGTGCCACCAGCGAGTTTCAGCGGCGCACAGATACGCAGTATTTT.

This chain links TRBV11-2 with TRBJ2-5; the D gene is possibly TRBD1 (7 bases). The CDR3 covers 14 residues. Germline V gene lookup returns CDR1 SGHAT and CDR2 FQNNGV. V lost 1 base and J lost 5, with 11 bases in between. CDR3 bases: TGTGCCAGCAGCTTAGCGCCAGGGGGGGAGACCCAGTACTTC. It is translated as CASSLAPGGETQYF.

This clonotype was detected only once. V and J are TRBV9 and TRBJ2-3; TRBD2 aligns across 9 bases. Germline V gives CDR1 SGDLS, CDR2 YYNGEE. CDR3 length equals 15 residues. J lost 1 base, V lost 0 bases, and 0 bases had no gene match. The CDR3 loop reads CASSVGTSGTDTQYF. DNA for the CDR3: TGTGCCAGCAGCGTAGGGACTAGCGGCACAGATACGCAGTATTTT. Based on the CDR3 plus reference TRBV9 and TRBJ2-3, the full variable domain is DSGVTQTPKHLITATGQRVTLRCSPRSGDLSVYWYQQSLDQGLQFLIQYYNGEERAKGNILERFSAQQFPDLHSELNLSSLELGDSALYFCASSVGTSGTDTQYFGPGTRLTVL.

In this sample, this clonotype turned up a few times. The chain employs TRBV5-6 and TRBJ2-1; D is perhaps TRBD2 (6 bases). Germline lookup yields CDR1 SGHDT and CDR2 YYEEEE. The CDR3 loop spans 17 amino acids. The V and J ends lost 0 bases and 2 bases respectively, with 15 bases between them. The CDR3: CASSLVQRAYPYNEQFF. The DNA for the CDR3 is TGTGCCAGCAGCTTGGTGCAGCGGGCATACCCCTACAATGAGCAGTTCTTC.

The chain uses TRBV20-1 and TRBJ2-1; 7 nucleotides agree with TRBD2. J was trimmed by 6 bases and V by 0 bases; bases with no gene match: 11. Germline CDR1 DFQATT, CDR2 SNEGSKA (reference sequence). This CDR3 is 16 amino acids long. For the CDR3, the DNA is TGCAGTGCTAGAGACATGGAGGCGGGAGTCCTCAATGAGCAGTTCTTC. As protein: CSARDMEAGVLNEQFF.

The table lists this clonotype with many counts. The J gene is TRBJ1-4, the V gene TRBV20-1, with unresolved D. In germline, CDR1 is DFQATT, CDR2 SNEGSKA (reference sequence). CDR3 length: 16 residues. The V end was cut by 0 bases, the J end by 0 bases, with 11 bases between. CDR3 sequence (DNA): TGCAGTGCTAGAGAAGTCTCCACAGCAACTAATGAAAAACTGTTTTTT. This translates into CSAREVSTATNEKLFF.

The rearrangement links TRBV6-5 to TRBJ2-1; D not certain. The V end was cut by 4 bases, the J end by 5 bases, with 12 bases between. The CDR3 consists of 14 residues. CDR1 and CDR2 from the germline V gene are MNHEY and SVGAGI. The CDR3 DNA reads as TGTGCCAGCAGTTCCCCGTGGACGGACAATGAGCAGTTCTTC. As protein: CASSSPWTDNEQFF.

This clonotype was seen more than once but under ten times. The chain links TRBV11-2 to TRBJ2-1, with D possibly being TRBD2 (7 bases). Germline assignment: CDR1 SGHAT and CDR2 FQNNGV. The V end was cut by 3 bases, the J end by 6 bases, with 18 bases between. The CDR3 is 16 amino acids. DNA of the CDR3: TGTGCCAGCAGCTTGGGGGGGCTAGCGGATTCCAATGAGCAGTTCTTC. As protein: CASSLGGLADSNEQFF.

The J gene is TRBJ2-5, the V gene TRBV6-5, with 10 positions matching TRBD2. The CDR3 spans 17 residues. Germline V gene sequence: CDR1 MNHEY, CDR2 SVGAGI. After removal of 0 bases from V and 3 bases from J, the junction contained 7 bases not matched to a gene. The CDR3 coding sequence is TGTGCCAGCAGTTACTCTGGGCTAGCGGGAGTGAAAGAGACCCAGTACTTC. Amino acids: CASSYSGLAGVKETQYF.

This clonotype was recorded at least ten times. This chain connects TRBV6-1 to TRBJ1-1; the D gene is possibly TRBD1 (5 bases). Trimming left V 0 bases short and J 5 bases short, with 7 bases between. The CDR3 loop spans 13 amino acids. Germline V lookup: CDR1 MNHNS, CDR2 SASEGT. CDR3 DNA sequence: TGTGCCAGCAGTGAAGCCGGGGGGACTGAAGCTTTCTTT. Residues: CASSEAGGTEAFF.

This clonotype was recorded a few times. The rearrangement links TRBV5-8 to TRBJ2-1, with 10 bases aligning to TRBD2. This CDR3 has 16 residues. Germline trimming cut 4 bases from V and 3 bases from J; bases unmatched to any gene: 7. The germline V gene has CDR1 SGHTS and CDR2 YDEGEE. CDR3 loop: CASSPPGLAYYNEQFF. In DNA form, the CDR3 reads TGTGCCAGCAGCCCGCCGGGACTAGCGTACTACAATGAGCAGTTCTTC.

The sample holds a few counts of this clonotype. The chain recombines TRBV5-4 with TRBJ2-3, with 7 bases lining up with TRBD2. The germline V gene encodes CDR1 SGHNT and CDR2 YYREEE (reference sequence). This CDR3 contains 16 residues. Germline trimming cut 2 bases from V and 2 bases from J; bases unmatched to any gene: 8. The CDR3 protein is CASSFTSERVTDTQYF. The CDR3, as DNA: TGTGCCAGCAGCTTTACTAGCGAGAGAGTCACAGATACGCAGTATTTT.

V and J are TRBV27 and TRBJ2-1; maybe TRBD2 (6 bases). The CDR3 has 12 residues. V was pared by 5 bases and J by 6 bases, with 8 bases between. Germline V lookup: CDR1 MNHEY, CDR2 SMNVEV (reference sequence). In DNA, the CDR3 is TGTGCCAGCAGTATCGGGGGCAATGAGCAGTTCTTC. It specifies CASSIGGNEQFF.

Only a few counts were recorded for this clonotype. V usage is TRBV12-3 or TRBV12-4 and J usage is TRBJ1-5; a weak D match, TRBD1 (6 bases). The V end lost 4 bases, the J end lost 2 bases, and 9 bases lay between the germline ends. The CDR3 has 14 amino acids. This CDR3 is CASSSDSRNQPQHF. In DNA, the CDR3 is TGTGCCAGCAGTTCGGACAGTCGCAATCAGCCCCAGCATTTT.

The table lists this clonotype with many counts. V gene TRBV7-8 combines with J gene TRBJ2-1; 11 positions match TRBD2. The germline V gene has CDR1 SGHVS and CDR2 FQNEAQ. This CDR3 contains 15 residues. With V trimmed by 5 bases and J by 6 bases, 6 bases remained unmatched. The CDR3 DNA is TGTGCCAGCAGCGAACTAGCGGGAGAGGGCAATGAGCAGTTCTTC. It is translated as CASSELAGEGNEQFF. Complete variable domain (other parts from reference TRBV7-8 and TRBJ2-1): GAGVSQSPRYKVAKRGQDVALRCDPISGHVSLFWYQQALGQGPEFLTYFQNEAQLDKSGLPSDRFFAERPEGSVSTLKIQRTQQEDSAVYLCASSELAGEGNEQFFGPGTRLTVL.

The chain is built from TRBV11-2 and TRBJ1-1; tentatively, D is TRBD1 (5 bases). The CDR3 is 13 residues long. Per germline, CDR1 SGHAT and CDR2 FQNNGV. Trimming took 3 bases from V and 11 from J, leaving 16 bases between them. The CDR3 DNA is TGTGCCAGCAGCTTCGCGGGGCACAGTGACGCTTTCTTT. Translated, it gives CASSFAGHSDAFF.

CDR3 amino acids: CASSFPTVNQPQHF. The CDR3 nucleotides read TGTGCCAGCAGCTTCCCGACAGTTAATCAGCCCCAGCATTTT. The V and J genes are TRBV7-9 and TRBJ1-5; a possible D gene is TRBD1 (5 bases). The germline V gene encodes CDR1 SEHNR and CDR2 FQNEAQ (reference sequence). Trimming took 3 bases from V and 4 from J, leaving 10 bases between them. The CDR3 runs 14 residues.

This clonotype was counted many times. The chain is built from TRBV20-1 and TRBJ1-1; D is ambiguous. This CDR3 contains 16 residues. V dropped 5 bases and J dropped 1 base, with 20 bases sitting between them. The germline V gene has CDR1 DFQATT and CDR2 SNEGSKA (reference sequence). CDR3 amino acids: CSAFPFALQENTEAFF. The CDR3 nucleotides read TGCAGTGCTTTTCCCTTCGCGTTGCAGGAGAACACTGAAGCTTTCTTT.

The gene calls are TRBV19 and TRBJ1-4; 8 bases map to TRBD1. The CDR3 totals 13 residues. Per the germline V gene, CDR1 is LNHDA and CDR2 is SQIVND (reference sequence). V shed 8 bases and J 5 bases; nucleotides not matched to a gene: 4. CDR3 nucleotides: TGTGCCAGTTTGGGACAGGTCAATGAAAAACTGTTTTTT. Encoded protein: CASLGQVNEKLFF.